This T cell receptor (beta chain) is drawn from a study of cytomegalovirus exposure and HLA in healthy donors. A multiplex PCR was run with 60 Vbeta primers and 13 Jbeta primers. Profiling relied on immunoSEQ multiplex PCR, and the TCRdb table lists in-frame clones only, not all of them. The sample contains roughly 61,000 clones, around 90% of which appear only once. As concerns this clone: As yet, its antigen is unknown.

Overall study findings and caveats: Follow-up analysis later connected one missense variant in DCLRE1C with trimming of TCR beta V- and J-genes.

V lost 5 bases and J lost 3; bases outside the gene matches: 11. The CDR3 totals 18 residues. CDR1 is SEHNR, CDR2 FQNEAQ, per germline (reference sequence). This rearrangement joins TRBV7-9 to TRBJ2-3; 13 bases map to TRBD2. The source is a man aged 25-40 years in good health and CMV-seropositive. Sequenced sample: PBMCs. The CDR3 sequence is CASSLPIGLAGETDTQYF. DNA for the CDR3: TGTGCCAGCAGCCTTCCTATCGGACTAGCGGGAGAGACAGATACGCAGTATTTT.